This TCR beta chain was observed in a study of human T cells and chemical hapten exposure. This clonotype was seen many times. The CDR3 contains 16 residues. The V and J ends lost 3 bases and 1 base respectively, with 18 bases between them. Germline CDR1 reads DFQATT; CDR2 reads SNEGSKA (reference sequence). MiXCR, applied by TCRdb to the RACE reads, yields one record per CDR3 protein. Of some 98,000 distinct CDR3 sequences detected, about 10% appear once; the ten largest clones hold around 3.3%. As to time point: pre-sensitization, week 0. Treatment described: therapeutic diphenylcyclopropenone sensitization with weekly scalp DPC. Blood sampling preceded each patch test application.

The sample was whole blood, taken in connection with sensitization to the hapten diphenylcyclopropenone (DPC). The genes are TRBV20-1 and TRBJ1-1; D uncertain. This sequence was found in a woman aged 60 to 75 with alopecia areata. Some clones in this sample may be carry-over from other donors' samples. CDR3 bases: TGCAGTGCTAGGGTCATTCCGGGAGAATCGAACACTGAAGCTTTCTTT. The encoded protein is CSARVIPGESNTEAFF.